The 14 T cell receptor beta chains reported below all come from one sample, sequenced in a study of cytotoxic CD8 clonotypes in ibrutinib-treated CLL. Profiling relied on immunoSEQ multiplex PCR, and the TCRdb table lists in-frame clones only, not all of them. This table has approximately 100,000 clones, roughly 57% appearing once. The sample in question was PBMCs, obtained after 24 months of ibrutinib treatment. These receptors came from a human donor with chronic lymphocytic leukemia.

The chain uses TRBV28 and TRBJ2-3; 7 nucleotides agree with TRBD2. V shed 7 bases and J 2 bases; nucleotides not matched to a gene: 9. The CDR3 consists of 15 residues. CDR1 is MDHEN and CDR2 is SYDVKM in the germline V gene. The CDR3 protein is CASMSASGLTDTQYF. The CDR3 nucleotides are TGTGCCAGCATGTCGGCTAGCGGACTCACAGATACGCAGTATTTT.

V usage is TRBV10-2 and J usage is TRBJ1-2, with 8 positions matching TRBD1. V trimming: 8 bases; J trimming: 5 bases; junction bases outside the gene matches: 13. The CDR3 contains 15 residues. The V gene's germline CDR1 is WSHSY and CDR2 SAAADI. The CDR3 DNA sequence: TGCGCCAGCGTGGCGGGGAGGACAGGGAATTATGGCTACACCTTC. This codes for CASVAGRTGNYGYTF.

The chain is built from TRBV2 and TRBJ1-5, with no clear D. Trimming shortened V by 0 bases and J by 4 bases, and 7 bases separated the two germline ends. The length of the CDR3 is 14 residues. Germline V gives CDR1 SNHLY, CDR2 FYNNEI. In nucleotides, the CDR3 is TGTGCCAGCAGTGAAGCGTTCGCGAATCAGCCCCAGCATTTT. This codes for CASSEAFANQPQHF.

The chain carries TRBV4-2 and TRBJ1-2, with D possibly TRBD1 on 6 matching bases. Germline-derived CDR1 and CDR2 are LGHNA and YNFKEQ. The V and J ends lost 3 bases and 6 bases respectively, with 11 bases between them. The CDR3 loop spans 13 amino acids. The CDR3, as DNA: TGTGCCAGCAGCCAGGCCGAGGGGGATGGCTACACCTTC. Translating it yields CASSQAEGDGYTF.

The CDR3: CARTNRRTGNSPLHF. As DNA, the CDR3 is TGCGCCAGAACAAACCGACGTACGGGAAATTCACCCCTCCACTTT. The rearrangement uses TRBV10-1 and TRBJ1-6; D remains ambiguous. Looked up from germline, CDR1 is WNHNN and CDR2 is SYGVQD (reference sequence). The CDR3 sequence is 15 residues long. V was pared by 9 bases and J by 7 bases, with 19 bases between.

The rearrangement uses TRBV7-2 and TRBJ1-4; weak D call: TRBD1 (6 bases). There are 17 residues in the CDR3. Trimming removed 5 bases from V and 3 bases from J, with 19 bases in between. Germline V lookup: CDR1 SGHTA, CDR2 FQGNSA. CDR3 loop: CASSPRQVGVSNEKLFF. CDR3 DNA sequence: TGTGCCAGCAGCCCTCGACAGGTCGGAGTTTCTAATGAAAAACTGTTTTTT.

This chain uses TRBV4-3 with TRBJ1-4; the match to TRBD1 covers 9 bases. J lost 2 bases, V lost 0 bases, and 1 base had no gene match. This CDR3 region has 16 residues. CDR1 is LGHNA and CDR2 is YSLEER in the germline V gene. CDR3 loop: CASSQEGTGTNEKLFF. The CDR3 coding sequence is TGCGCCAGCAGCCAAGAAGGGACAGGGACTAATGAAAAACTGTTTTTT.

The gene calls are TRBV6-4 and TRBJ2-3; D may be TRBD2 (6 bases). The germline CDR1 and CDR2 sequences are MRHNA and SNTAGT. CDR3 length: 14 amino acids. The V gene lost 7 bases and the J gene lost 0 bases, with 11 bases spanning the gap. Here the CDR3 DNA reads TGTGCCAGCAAGGGTAGCGGTAGCACAGATACGCAGTATTTT. This codes for CASKGSGSTDTQYF.

The DNA for the CDR3 is TGCGCCAGCAGTGGGAAGAACACTGAAGCTTTCTTT. As protein: CASSGKNTEAFF. This chain uses TRBV10-2 with TRBJ1-1; D is ambiguous. Germline CDR1 is WSHSY and CDR2 is SAAADI. Trimming shortened V by 4 bases and J by 1 base, and 4 bases separated the two germline ends. The CDR3 is 12 residues long.

The chain is built from TRBV5-1 and TRBJ1-3; unclear D gene. This CDR3 is built from 13 residues. Deletions cut 4 bases from V and 7 bases from J, with 12 bases between. The germline V gene has CDR1 SGHRS and CDR2 YFSETQ. The CDR3 sequence is CASSPQKANTIYF. Written as DNA, the CDR3 is TGCGCCAGCAGCCCTCAGAAGGCCAACACCATATATTTT.

This clone has a count of ten or more. The chain uses TRBV6-6 and TRBJ1-2; D possibly corresponds to TRBD1 (5 bases). Germline CDR1 reads MNHNY; CDR2 reads SVGAGI (reference sequence). The V end was cut by 2 bases, the J end by 5 bases, with 12 bases between. The CDR3 contains 14 residues. The CDR3 reads CASSYGAQGYGYTF. Here the CDR3 DNA reads TGTGCCAGCAGTTACGGGGCGCAGGGATATGGCTACACCTTC.

This chain's CDR3 is CASSLKARGTEAFF. CDR3 DNA: TGTGCCAGCAGCCTAAAGGCGAGAGGGACTGAAGCTTTCTTT. The chain employs TRBV7-3 and TRBJ1-1; no definite D call. V shed 5 bases and J shed 5 bases, with 15 bases lying between them. CDR3 length equals 14 residues. The germline V gene has CDR1 SGHTA and CDR2 FQGTGA.

The rearrangement joins TRBV29-1 to TRBJ2-2; D uncertain. The CDR3 totals 13 residues. V was shortened by 4 bases and J by 2 bases, with 8 bases between the two germline ends. CDR1 is SQVTM, CDR2 ANQGSEA, per germline. The CDR3, as DNA: TGCAGCGTTGTTCAGGCTAACACCGGGGAGCTGTTTTTT. Its translation is CSVVQANTGELFF.

This clone was recorded a few times. V usage is TRBV2 and J usage is TRBJ1-2; TRBD1 aligns across 8 bases. Germline assignment: CDR1 SNHLY and CDR2 FYNNEI. The length of the CDR3 is 14 residues. V was clipped by 10 bases and J by 3 bases; unmatched bases: 10. The CDR3 sequence: CATALQGQDYGYTF. CDR3 DNA: TGTGCCACCGCACTTCAGGGACAGGACTATGGCTACACCTTC.